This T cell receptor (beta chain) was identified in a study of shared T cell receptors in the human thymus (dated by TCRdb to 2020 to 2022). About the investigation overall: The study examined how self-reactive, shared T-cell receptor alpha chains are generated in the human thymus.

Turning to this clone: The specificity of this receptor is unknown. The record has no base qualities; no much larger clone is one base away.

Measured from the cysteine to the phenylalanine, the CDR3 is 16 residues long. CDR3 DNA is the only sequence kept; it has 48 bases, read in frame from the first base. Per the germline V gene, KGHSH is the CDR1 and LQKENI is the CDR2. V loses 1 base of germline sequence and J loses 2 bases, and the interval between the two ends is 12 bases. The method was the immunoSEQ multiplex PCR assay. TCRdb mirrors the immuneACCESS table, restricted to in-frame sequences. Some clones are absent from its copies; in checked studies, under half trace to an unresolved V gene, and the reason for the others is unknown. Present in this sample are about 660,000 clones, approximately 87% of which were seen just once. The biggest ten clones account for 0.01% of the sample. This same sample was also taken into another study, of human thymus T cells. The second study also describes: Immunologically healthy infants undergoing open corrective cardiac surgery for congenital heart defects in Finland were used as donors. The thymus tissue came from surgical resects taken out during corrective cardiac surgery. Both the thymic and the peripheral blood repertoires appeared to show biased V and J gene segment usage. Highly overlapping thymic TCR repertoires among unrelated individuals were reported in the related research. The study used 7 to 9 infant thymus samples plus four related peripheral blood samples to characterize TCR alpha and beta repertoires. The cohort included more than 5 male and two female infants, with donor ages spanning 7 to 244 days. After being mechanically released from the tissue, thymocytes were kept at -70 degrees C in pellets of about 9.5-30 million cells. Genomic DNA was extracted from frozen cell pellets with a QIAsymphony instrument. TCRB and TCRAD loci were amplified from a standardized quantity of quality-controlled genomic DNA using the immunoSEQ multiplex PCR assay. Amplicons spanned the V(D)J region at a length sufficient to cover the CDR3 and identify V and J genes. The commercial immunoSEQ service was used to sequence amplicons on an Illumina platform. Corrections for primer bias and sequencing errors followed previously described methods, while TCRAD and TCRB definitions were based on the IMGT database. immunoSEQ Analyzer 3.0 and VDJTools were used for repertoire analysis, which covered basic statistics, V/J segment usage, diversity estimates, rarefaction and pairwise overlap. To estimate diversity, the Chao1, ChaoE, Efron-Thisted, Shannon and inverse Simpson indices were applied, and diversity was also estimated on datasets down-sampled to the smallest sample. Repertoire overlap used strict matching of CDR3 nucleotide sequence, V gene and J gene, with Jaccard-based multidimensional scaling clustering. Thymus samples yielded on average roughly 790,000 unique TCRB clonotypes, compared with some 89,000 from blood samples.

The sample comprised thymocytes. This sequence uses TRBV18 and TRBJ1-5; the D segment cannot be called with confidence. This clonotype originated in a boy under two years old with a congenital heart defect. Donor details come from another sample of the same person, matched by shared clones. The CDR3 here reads CASSPQLQEGNQPQHF. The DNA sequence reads TGTGCCAGCTCACCACAGCTCCAGGAGGGCAATCAGCCCCAGCATTTT.